This is a list of T cell receptor beta chains from one sample in a study of cytomegalovirus exposure and HLA in healthy donors. Assay: immunoSEQ multiplex PCR; the TCRdb copy retains only in-frame clones and omits some. The sample yields about 180,000 clones, 82% seen once. Specimen: PBMCs. These receptors were obtained from a man aged 35-49 years in good health and CMV-seronegative. Both conserved end residues are part of each CDR3. A D gene is named only where the DNA matches it firmly. Part of the rows lack a size; the others show once, few, many or a class for expanded clones.

NA,TRBV10-3,NA,TRBJ2-7,CAISVQGQKYEQYF,TGTGCCATCAGTGTTCAAGGACAGAAGTACGAGCAGTACTTC
NA,TRBV28,NA,TRBJ2-1,CASSTPWSGRIEKSSYNEQFF,TGTGCCAGCAGTACCCCCTGGAGCGGTAGGATAGAAAAGAGCTCCTACAATGAGCAGTTCTTC
NA,TRBV4-3,NA,TRBJ2-3,CASSLTGTSTDTQYF,TGCGCCAGCAGCCTGACAGGGACTAGCACAGATACGCAGTATTTT
TRBD2,TRBV11-2,NA,TRBJ2-3,CASSQRTSGSTDTQYF,TGTGCCAGCAGCCAACGGACTAGCGGGAGCACAGATACGCAGTATTTT
TRBD1,TRBV18,few,TRBJ1-2,CASSPLDRGDYGYTF,TGTGCCAGCTCACCACTGGACAGGGGGGACTATGGCTACACCTTC
TRBD1,TRBV7-2,NA,TRBJ1-4,CASSSGTGDSEKLFF,TGTGCCAGCAGCTCCGGGACAGGGGACAGTGAAAAACTGTTTTTT
TRBD1,TRBV5-1,NA,TRBJ1-1,CASSKPGTGTTEAFF,TGCGCCAGCAGCAAGCCCGGGACAGGGACCACTGAAGCTTTCTTT
NA,TRBV7-6,NA,TRBJ2-7,CASSFAGNEQYF,TGTGCCAGCAGCTTCGCAGGGAACGAGCAGTACTTC
NA,TRBV7-9,NA,TRBJ1-6,CASSWAGEYNSPLHF,TGTGCCAGCAGCTGGGCCGGGGAGTATAATTCACCCCTCCACTTT
NA,TRBV5-1,NA,TRBJ2-1,CASSLDATGNWGYNEQFF,TGCGCCAGCAGCTTGGACGCCACAGGGAATTGGGGCTACAATGAGCAGTTCTTC
TRBD1,TRBV7-6,NA,TRBJ2-5,CASTQGAGETQYF,TGTGCCAGCACCCAGGGGGCCGGGGAGACCCAGTACTTC
NA,TRBV2,NA,TRBJ1-3,CASSEVTYSGNTIYF,TGTGCCAGCAGTGAAGTAACTTACTCTGGAAACACCATATATTTT
NA,TRBV30,NA,TRBJ1-1,CAWSETRGPWEAFF,TGTGCCTGGAGTGAGACCAGGGGTCCGTGGGAAGCTTTCTTT
NA,TRBV27,NA,TRBJ2-7,CASNREGDYEQYF,TGTGCCAGCAATCGGGAAGGTGACTACGAGCAGTACTTC
NA,TRBV7-9,NA,TRBJ2-7,CAGGGDSAYEQYF,TGTGCCGGGGGCGGGGACAGCGCCTACGAGCAGTACTTC
TRBD1,TRBV9,NA,TRBJ1-2,CASSLGGAAYGYTF,TGTGCCAGCAGCCTAGGGGGCGCAGCCTATGGCTACACCTTC
TRBD2,TRBV27,NA,TRBJ2-1,CASSQLAGGDNEQFF,TGTGCCAGCAGCCAACTAGCGGGGGGTGACAATGAGCAGTTCTTC
TRBD1,TRBV28,NA,TRBJ1-2,CASRPDRGRSYTF,TGTGCCAGCAGACCTGACAGGGGGCGGAGCTACACCTTC
TRBD2,TRBV7-9,NA,TRBJ2-2,CASSRLGPGGTGELFF,TGTGCCAGCAGCCGACTCGGACCGGGGGGAACCGGGGAGCTGTTTTTT
TRBD1,TRBV28,few,TRBJ2-7,CASIEGAYAYEQYF,TGTGCCAGCATAGAGGGGGCTTACGCCTACGAGCAGTACTTC
NA,TRBV6-5,NA,TRBJ1-5,CASSYQRGQPQHF,TGTGCCAGCAGTTACCAAAGGGGACAGCCCCAGCATTTT
NA,TRBV4-1,NA,TRBJ1-5,CASSQDRGGGQPQHF,TGCGCCAGCAGCCAAGATAGGGGGGGCGGTCAGCCCCAGCATTTT
TRBD1,TRBV18,once,TRBJ1-1,CASSPGQGSWDTEASF,TGTGCCAGCTCCCCGGGACAGGGATCGTGGGACACTGAAGCTTCCTTT
NA,TRBV4-3,NA,TRBJ2-3,CASSQDKTAFDTQYF,TGCGCCAGCAGCCAAGACAAGACTGCTTTCGATACGCAGTATTTT
TRBD1,TRBV27,NA,TRBJ1-1,CASSISRTGNTEAFF,TGTGCCAGCAGTATCTCCCGGACAGGGAACACTGAAGCTTTCTTT
TRBD2,TRBV27,NA,TRBJ2-1,CASSPLAGGCNNEQFF,TGTGCCAGCAGTCCGCTAGCGGGGGGGTGTAACAATGAGCAGTTCTTC
TRBD2,TRBV19,NA,TRBJ2-7,CASRTSGTYEQYF,TGTGCCAGCCGGACTAGCGGAACCTACGAGCAGTACTTC
TRBD1,TRBV5-1,few,TRBJ2-1,CASSVGPPGTGNNEQFF,TGCGCCAGCAGCGTTGGGCCCCCCGGGACAGGGAACAATGAGCAGTTCTTC
NA,TRBV30,NA,TRBJ2-3,CAWSVIGGTDTQYF,TGTGCCTGGAGTGTAATCGGGGGTACAGATACGCAGTATTTT
NA,TRBV5-1,NA,TRBJ1-1,CASSFYAGVMNTEAFF,TGCGCCAGCAGCTTTTACGCCGGGGTCATGAACACTGAAGCTTTCTTT
TRBD1,TRBV7-2,NA,TRBJ2-7,CASSVDRDREQYF,TGTGCCAGCAGCGTGGACAGGGACCGAGAGCAGTACTTC
NA,TRBV5-4,NA,TRBJ1-1,CASSPPGVSTEAFF,TGTGCCAGCAGCCCGCCGGGGGTGAGCACTGAAGCTTTCTTT
NA,TRBV18,NA,TRBJ1-2,CASSSQDTYGYTF,TGTGCCAGCTCGTCCCAGGATACCTATGGCTACACCTTC
NA,TRBV6-6,NA,TRBJ1-1,CASSTLDTLNTEAFF,TGTGCCAGCAGTACCCTCGACACCCTGAACACTGAAGCTTTCTTT
TRBD1,TRBV5-1,few,TRBJ2-1,CASSLEGQGKHEQFF,TGCGCCAGCAGCTTGGAGGGACAGGGGAAGCATGAGCAGTTCTTC
NA,TRBV10-3,NA,TRBJ1-6,CAITSTDNSPLHF,TGTGCCATCACGAGCACGGATAATTCACCCCTCCACTTT
NA,TRBV6-5,NA,TRBJ2-1,CASSSTGFNEQFF,TGTGCCAGCAGTTCAACAGGGTTCAATGAGCAGTTCTTC
NA,TRBV6-5,NA,TRBJ2-5,CASSPGLASLGSQYF,TGTGCCAGCAGCCCGGGACTTGCGAGTCTGGGGTCCCAGTACTTC
NA,TRBV5-1,NA,TRBJ2-7,CASSLGQIQDEQYF,TGCGCCAGCAGCTTGGGGCAGATCCAGGACGAGCAGTACTTC